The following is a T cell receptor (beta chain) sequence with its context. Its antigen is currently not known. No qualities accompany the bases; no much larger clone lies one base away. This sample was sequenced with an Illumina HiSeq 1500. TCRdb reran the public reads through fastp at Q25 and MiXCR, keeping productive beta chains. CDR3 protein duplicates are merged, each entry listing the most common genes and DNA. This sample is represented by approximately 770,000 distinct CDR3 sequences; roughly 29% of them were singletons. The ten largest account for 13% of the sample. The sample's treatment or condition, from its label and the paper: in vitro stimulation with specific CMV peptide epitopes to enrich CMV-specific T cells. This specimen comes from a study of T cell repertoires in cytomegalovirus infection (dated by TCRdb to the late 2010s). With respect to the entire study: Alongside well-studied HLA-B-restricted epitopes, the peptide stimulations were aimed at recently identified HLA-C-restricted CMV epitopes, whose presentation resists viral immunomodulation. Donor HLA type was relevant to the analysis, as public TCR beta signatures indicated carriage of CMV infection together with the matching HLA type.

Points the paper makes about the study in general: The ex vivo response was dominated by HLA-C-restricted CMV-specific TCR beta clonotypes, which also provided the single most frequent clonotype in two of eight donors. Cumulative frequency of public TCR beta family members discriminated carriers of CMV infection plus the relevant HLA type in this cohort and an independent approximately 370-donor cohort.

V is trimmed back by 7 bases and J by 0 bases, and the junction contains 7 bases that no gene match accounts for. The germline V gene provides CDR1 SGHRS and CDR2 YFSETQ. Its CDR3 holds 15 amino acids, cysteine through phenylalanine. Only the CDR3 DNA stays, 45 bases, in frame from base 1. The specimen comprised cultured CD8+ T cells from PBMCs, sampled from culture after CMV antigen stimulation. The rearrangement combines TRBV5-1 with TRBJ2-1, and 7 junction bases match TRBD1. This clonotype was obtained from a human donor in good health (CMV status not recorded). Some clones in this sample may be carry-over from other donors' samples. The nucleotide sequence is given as TGCGCCAGCGTTGGAACAGGGGCCTCCTACAATGAGCAGTTCTTC. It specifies CASVGTGASYNEQFF.